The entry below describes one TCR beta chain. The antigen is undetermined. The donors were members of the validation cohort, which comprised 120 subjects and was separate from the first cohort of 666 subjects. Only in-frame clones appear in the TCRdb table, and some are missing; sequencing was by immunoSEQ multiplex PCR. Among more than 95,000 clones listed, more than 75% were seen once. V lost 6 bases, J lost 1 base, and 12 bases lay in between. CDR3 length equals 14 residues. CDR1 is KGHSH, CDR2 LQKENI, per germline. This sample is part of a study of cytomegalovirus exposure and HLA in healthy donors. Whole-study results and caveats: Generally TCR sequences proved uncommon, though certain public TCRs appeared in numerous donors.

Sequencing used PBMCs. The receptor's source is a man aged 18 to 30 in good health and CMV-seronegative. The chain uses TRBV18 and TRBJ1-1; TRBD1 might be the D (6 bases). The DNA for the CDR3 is TGTGCCAGCTCGCTACAGGGTTCGAACACTGAAGCTTTCTTT. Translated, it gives CASSLQGSNTEAFF.